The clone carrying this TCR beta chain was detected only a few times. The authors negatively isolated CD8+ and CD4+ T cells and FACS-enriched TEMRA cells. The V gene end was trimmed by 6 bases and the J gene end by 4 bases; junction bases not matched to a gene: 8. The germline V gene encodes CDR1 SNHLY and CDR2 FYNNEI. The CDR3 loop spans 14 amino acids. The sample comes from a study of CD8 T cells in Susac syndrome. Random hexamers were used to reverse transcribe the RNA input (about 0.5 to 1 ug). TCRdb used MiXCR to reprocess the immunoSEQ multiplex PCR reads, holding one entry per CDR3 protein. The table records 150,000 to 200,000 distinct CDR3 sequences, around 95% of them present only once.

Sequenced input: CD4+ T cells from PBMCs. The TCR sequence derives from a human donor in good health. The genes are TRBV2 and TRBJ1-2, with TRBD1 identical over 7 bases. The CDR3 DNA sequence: TGTGCCAGCAGCCAGCAACAGGGGCCCTATGGCTACACCTTC. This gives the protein CASSQQQGPYGYTF. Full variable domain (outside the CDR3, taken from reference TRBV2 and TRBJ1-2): EPEVTQTPSHQVTQMGQEVILRCVPISNHLYFYWYRQILGQKVEFLVSFYNNEISEKSEIFDDQFSVERPDGSNFTLKIRSTKLEDSAMYFCASSQQQGPYGYTFGSGTRLTVV.